These T cell receptor beta chains were read from a single sample in a study of shared clonotypes between healthy human individuals. TCRdb's table, derived via immunoSEQ multiplex PCR, lists solely in-frame clones and lacks some. The sample contains around 550,000 clones, 90% to 97% of which appear only once. The sequenced sample consisted of naive CD4+ T cells sorted from blood. These receptors originate from a woman aged 30 to 39 in good health. The CDR3 runs from the conserved cysteine through the conserved F or W.

j_call v_call cdr3_aa
TRBJ2-1 TRBV27 CASSLVNEQFF
TRBJ2-1 TRBV11-2 CASRSAGTSGSNEQFF
TRBJ2-6 TRBV5-6 CASSSSIRRMAGGANVLTF
TRBJ2-3 TRBV5-1 CASSSGQETDTQYF
TRBJ2-3 TRBV5-1 CASSLEGTDTQYF
TRBJ2-5 TRBV5-1 CASGRGQQETQYF
TRBJ2-1 TRBV5-6 CASSLVEDEQFF
TRBJ2-3 TRBV7-2 CASSFLLVGTDTQYF
TRBJ1-3 TRBV28 CASSLLGSPSGNTIYF
TRBJ2-1 TRBV5-1 CASSPGLAGVGEQFF
TRBJ1-2 TRBV18 CASSPQGFGVYGYTF
TRBJ1-2 TRBV2 CASSEQGLGYGYTF
TRBJ2-7 TRBV7-8 CASSPPGQESSLVRYEQYF
TRBJ1-1 TRBV6-1 CASTGTGRAFF
TRBJ2-7 TRBV5-1 CASKHSGTGGYEQYF
TRBJ1-2 TRBV6-1 CASSANREYYGYTF
TRBJ1-2 TRBV5-1 CASSLVVGDGYTF
TRBJ1-1 TRBV19 CATEGITEAFF
TRBJ1-5 TRBV28 CASSPGVIGNQPQHF
TRBJ2-5 TRBV19 CASSISRDLQETQYF
TRBJ2-5 TRBV11-3 CASSPEVTSETQYF
TRBJ2-3 TRBV5-1 CASSLGSAASTDTQYF
TRBJ2-7 TRBV5-5 CASSLSGQGAYEQYF
TRBJ2-5 TRBV11-3 CASSRTGGQETQYF
TRBJ1-5 TRBV28 CASCSESEQPQHF
NA TRBV5-1 CASSFGQSYEQYF
TRBJ1-1 TRBV28 CASSDNRATEAFF
TRBJ2-7 TRBV5-1 CASSLALAGVYEQYF
TRBJ2-1 TRBV19 CASSTGLAGEQFF
NA TRBV11-2 CASILTGAYEQYF
TRBJ2-7 TRBV4-3 CASSQGTGATYEQYF
TRBJ1-2 TRBV7-2 CASSLVGYGYTF
TRBJ1-1 TRBV20-1 CSAKRQTEAFF
TRBJ1-6 TRBV30 CAWSDRVNSPLHF
TRBJ1-4 TRBV7-9 CASSLPRNRVIEKLFF
TRBJ2-7 TRBV5-5 CASSQTRTEQYF
TRBJ1-3 TRBV6-1 CASSRPDSGNTIYF
TRBJ2-3 TRBV7-9 CASSLSGLAADTQYF
TRBJ1-3 TRBV15 CATSRDPGSGNTIYF
TRBJ2-1 TRBV7-9 CASSAMTHPDEQFF
TRBJ1-5 TRBV28 CASSRTRDSNQPQHF
TRBJ1-4 TRBV25-1 CASRGQDNEKLFF
TRBJ2-3 TRBV19 CASAGTGAEDTQYF
TRBJ2-7 TRBV7-8 CASSLRGGRLDYEQYF
TRBJ2-2 TRBV7-8 CASSSTRLGPPGELFF
TRBJ2-1 TRBV7-9 CASSFWGGGNEQFF